This T cell receptor beta chain was sequenced for a study of blood T cell repertoires in COVID-19. Germline values: CDR1 ENHRY, CDR2 SYGVKD. The CDR3 runs to 15 residues. V dropped 6 bases and J dropped 7; count of bases not matched to a gene: 9. The sample holds one count of this clone. Method: immunoSEQ multiplex PCR; TCRdb's copy keeps in-frame clones and lacks some. The sample consists of 100,000 or so clones, over 90% of them appearing once. The material sequenced was peripheral blood. This chain joins TRBV10-3 and TRBJ2-1; 10 bases agree with TRBD1. This receptor was taken from a human donor with active COVID-19. The donor label of this sample is uncertain. The CDR3 bases are TGTGCCATCAGCGCCGGGACAGGGGTATTGAATGAGCAGTTCTTC. It codes for CAISAGTGVLNEQFF.